The present T cell receptor (beta chain) was sequenced within a study of blood T cell repertoires in COVID-19 (dated by TCRdb to 2020 to 2022). Concerning the study at large: The collaborator samples originated in the United States, Italy and Spain and spanned the acute and convalescent phases of COVID-19. Where HLA class I and class II types were available, the types were taken from metadata supplied by the sample provider, not from assay-based typing. Nearly every sample came with metadata listing a de-identified subject ID, COVID-19 status, age in years and sex. Samples came from the ongoing ImmuneRACE study (first 160 participants) plus 1,254 subjects from 6 global collaborators. The prospective study material was composed of cDNA or gDNA derived from T cells, B-cell-depleted T cells, or PBMCs. The repertoires were released in a freely available public database intended as a resource for research on the immune response to SARS-CoV-2. The dataset comprised deeply sampled blood TCRbeta repertoires from subjects exposed to, actively infected with, or recovered from COVID-19.

Collaborating institutions collected whole blood in K2EDTA tubes following their own protocols. For TCRbeta analysis, collaborators shipped samples in one of three forms: frozen whole blood, isolated PBMCs, or DNA extracted from either of those sample types. With regard to this clone: No cognate antigen has been identified for it. No clone much larger than this one lies a single base away; base qualities are absent.

TCRbeta CDR3 regions were amplified from genomic DNA by means of the immunoSEQ Assay, a bias-controlled multiplex PCR. Per the authors' processing: The number of nucleated cells in each sample was estimated from the amplification of reference gene primers within the assay. To quantify the absolute abundance of each unique TCRbeta CDR3 rearrangement, sequence reads were collapsed and filtered. For each sample, productive Simpson clonality was calculated as the square root of Simpson's diversity index over productive rearrangements. The source is immuneACCESS, and TCRdb retained only in-frame sequences with V and J called. Part of the clones is not carried over; for the studies checked, unresolved V genes explain less than half of this, and the remainder is unexplained. D and trimming were read from the DNA, whereas the V and J calls and clone size are those reported in that table. In all, the sample holds fewer than 85,000 clones, and 70% to 90% of those were seen once. Together, the top ten hold 4.6% of the sample.

On the study overall, not on this receptor specifically: The amount of clinical and demographic metadata varied by source and participant and was provided uncurated.

Trimming at the junction amounts to 7 bases on V and 3 bases on J, and the germline ends lie 10 bases apart. Including cysteine and phenylalanine, the CDR3 has 12 amino acids. The DNA shown is the 36-base CDR3, in frame from base 1. From the germline V gene (reference sequence), CDR1 is LGHDT and CDR2 is YNNKEL. The V gene is TRBV3-1 (or the pseudogene TRBV3-2) and the J gene is TRBJ2-7; the D gene is perhaps TRBD1, from 7 matching bases. This sequence originates from a man between 45 and 60 years old with active COVID-19. The sequenced sample consisted of peripheral blood. The nucleotide sequence reads TGTGCCAGCACAGGGGGGCACTACGAGCAGTACTTC. This sequence encodes CASTGGHYEQYF.